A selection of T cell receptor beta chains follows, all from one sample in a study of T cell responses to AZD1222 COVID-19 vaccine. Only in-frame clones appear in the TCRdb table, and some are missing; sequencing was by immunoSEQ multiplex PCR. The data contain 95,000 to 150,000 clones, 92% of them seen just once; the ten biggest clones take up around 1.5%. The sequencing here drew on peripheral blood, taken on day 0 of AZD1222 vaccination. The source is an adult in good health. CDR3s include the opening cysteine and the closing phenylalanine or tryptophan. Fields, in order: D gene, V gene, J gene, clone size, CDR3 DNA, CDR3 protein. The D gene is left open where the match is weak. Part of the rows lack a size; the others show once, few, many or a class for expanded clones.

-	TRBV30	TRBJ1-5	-	TGTGCCTGGAGCGTCGACAGCAATCAGCCCCAGCATTTT	CAWSVDSNQPQHF
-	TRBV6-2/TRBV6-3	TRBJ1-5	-	TGTGCCAGCAGTCAGGGGAATAGCAATCAGCCCCAGCATTTT	CASSQGNSNQPQHF
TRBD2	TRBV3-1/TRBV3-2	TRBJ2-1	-	TGTGCCAGCAGCCCTCTAGCGGGGGTTCACAATGAGCAGTTCTTC	CASSPLAGVHNEQFF
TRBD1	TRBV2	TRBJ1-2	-	TGTGCCAGCGGCACAGGGGTTGACTATGGCTACACCTTC	CASGTGVDYGYTF
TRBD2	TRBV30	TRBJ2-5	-	TGTGCCTGGGGACTAGCGGGGACTTACCAAGAGACCCAGTACTTC	CAWGLAGTYQETQYF
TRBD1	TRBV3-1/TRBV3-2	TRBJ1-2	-	TGTGCCAGCAGCCAAGGGGACAGGCCCTACACCTTC	CASSQGDRPYTF
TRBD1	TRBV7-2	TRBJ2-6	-	TGTGCCAGCAGCCCCCCGTCGTTGACAGGGGTCTCTGGGGCCAACGTCCTGACTTTC	CASSPPSLTGVSGANVLTF
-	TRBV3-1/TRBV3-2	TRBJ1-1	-	TGTGCCAGCAGCCACTCGGGGCCGGATGAAGCTTTCTTT	CASSHSGPDEAFF
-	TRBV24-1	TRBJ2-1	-	TGTGCCACCAGTGATTTCCCCGGGTCGGGAGGCCAGGGGAATGAGCAGTTCTTC	CATSDFPGSGGQGNEQFF
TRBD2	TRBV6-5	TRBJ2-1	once	TGTGCCAGCAGTTCGCCGACTAGCGGGAGGCCCACCGAGCAGTTCTTC	CASSSPTSGRPTEQFF
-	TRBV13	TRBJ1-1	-	TGTGCCAGCAGCTTAGGTCGGTGGAACACTGAAGCTTTCTTT	CASSLGRWNTEAFF
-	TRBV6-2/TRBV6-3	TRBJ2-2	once	TGTGCCAGCAGTCCCTTACACGGGGAGCTGTTTTTT	CASSPLHGELFF
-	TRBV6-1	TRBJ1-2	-	TGTGCCAGCAGTGAACATTACCCACACCGGGGGGGCTACACCTTC	CASSEHYPHRGGYTF
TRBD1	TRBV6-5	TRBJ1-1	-	TGTGCCAGCGGGGTAGGACAGGGTAACACTGAAGCTTTCTTT	CASGVGQGNTEAFF
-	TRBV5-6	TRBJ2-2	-	TGTGCCAGCAGCCCAAGCCGAGCGGCGTTCACCGGGGAGCTGTTTTTT	CASSPSRAAFTGELFF
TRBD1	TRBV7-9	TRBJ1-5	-	TGTGCCACATCTCGGACAGGAGGGGGACAGCCCCAGCATTTT	CATSRTGGGQPQHF
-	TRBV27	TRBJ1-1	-	TGTGCCAGCAGCCCCCAGGGGAGGGTGGTTTGGGTCTTT	CASSPQGRVVWVF
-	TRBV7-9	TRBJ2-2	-	TGTGCCAGCAGCTTATCATACACCGGGGAGCTGTTTTTT	CASSLSYTGELFF
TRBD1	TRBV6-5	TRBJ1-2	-	TGTGCCAGCAGTTACTCGAGAGCCGACAGGGACGGCTACACCTTC	CASSYSRADRDGYTF
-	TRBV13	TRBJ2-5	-	TGTGCCAGCAGCGACCAAGAGACCCAGTACTTC	CASSDQETQYF
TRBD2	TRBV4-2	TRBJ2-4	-	TGTGCCAGCAGCCAAGATATTGTCGAGATGGCGGGGGGGGGAAACATTCAGTACTTC	CASSQDIVEMAGGGNIQYF
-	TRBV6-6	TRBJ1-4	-	TGTGCCAGCAGTCTGCCCCCCACCCATCTTACAACTAATGAAAAACTGTTTTTT	CASSLPPTHLTTNEKLFF
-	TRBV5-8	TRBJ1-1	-	TGTGCCAGCAGCTTGGGGACAACCTTGAACACTGAAGCTTTCTTT	CASSLGTTLNTEAFF
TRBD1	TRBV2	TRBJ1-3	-	TGTGCCAGCGGGGGACAGGGGATGGGCACCATATATTTT	CASGGQGMGTIYF
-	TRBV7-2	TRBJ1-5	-	TGTGCCAGCAGTACCCAGGAAAATCAGCCCCAGCATTTT	CASSTQENQPQHF
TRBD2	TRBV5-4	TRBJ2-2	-	TGTGCCAGCAGCTTGGCGGCCGGCGGGGGGAACACCGGGGAGCTGTTTTTT	CASSLAAGGGNTGELFF
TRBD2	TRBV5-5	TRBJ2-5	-	TGTGCCAGCAGCGCGGGACTAGAGTCCAAGACCCAGTACTTC	CASSAGLESKTQYF
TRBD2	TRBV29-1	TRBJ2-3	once	TGCAGCGTTGAGGATTGGACTAGCGTCTCCACAGATACGCAGTATTTT	CSVEDWTSVSTDTQYF
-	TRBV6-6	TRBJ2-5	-	TGTGCCAGCAGTTACGGTGTGGAGACCCAGTACTTC	CASSYGVETQYF
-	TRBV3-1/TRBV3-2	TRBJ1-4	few	TGTGCCAGCAGCCAAGATCATGGGGGATCGGCTAATGAAAAACTGTTTTTT	CASSQDHGGSANEKLFF
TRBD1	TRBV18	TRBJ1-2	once	TGTGCCAGCTCACGGGGGACAGACCCAAACTATGGCTACACCTTC	CASSRGTDPNYGYTF
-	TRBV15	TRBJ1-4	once	TGTGCCACCAGCAAAAACAGGGCTACTAATGAAAAACTGTTTTTT	CATSKNRATNEKLFF
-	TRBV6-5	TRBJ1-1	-	TGTGCCAGCAGTTACTCGCGGGGGAACACTGAAGCTTTCTTT	CASSYSRGNTEAFF
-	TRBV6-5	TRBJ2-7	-	TGTGCCAGCAGTTCTGGGACTTACTACGAGCAGTACTTC	CASSSGTYYEQYF
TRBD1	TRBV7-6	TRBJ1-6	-	TGTGCCAGCAGCGCCGGACAGGGAGCACCCCTCCACTTT	CASSAGQGAPLHF